This T cell receptor beta chain was captured in a study of T-cell reconstitution after alpha-beta-depleted transplantation in children. The ends lost 2 bases at V and 7 bases at J; junction bases unmatched: 14. CDR1 and CDR2 (germline): SGHRS, YFSETQ. The CDR3 is 17 residues long. This clonotype was counted a few times. During its preparation, the TCRbeta library received unique molecular identifiers. One entry per CDR3 protein results from TCRdb running MiXCR on the PCR reads. The table has about 900,000 distinct CDR3 sequences, roughly 29% seen once; the top ten hold over 25%. The clonotype was recovered from a boy younger than two who had a stem cell transplant for SCID, so the T cells may come from the graft donor. The rearrangement links TRBV5-1 to TRBJ2-1; 8 bases are a match to TRBD2. The material was PBMCs, mostly from graft donor cells, obtained 360 days after TCRalphabeta/CD19-depleted stem cell transplant. DNA of the CDR3: TGCGCCAGCAGCTTCGCAGATTCTCTAGCGGGCGGGAATGAGCAGTTCTTC. It translates to CASSFADSLAGGNEQFF.